This T cell receptor (beta chain) was retrieved from a study of cytomegalovirus exposure and HLA in healthy donors. The CDR3 totals 16 residues. The junction had 11 bases not matched to a gene; V was cut back by 6 bases and J by 7 bases. The V gene's germline CDR1 is MGHDK and CDR2 SYGVNS. Primers: 60 Vbeta forward and 13 Jbeta reverse. Only in-frame clones appear in the TCRdb table, and some are missing; sequencing was by immunoSEQ multiplex PCR. The data hold about 100,000 clones, with over 70% observed a single time. This receptor was taken from a man in his fifties in good health and CMV-seropositive. Sequencing input: PBMCs. This sequence joins TRBV25-1 and TRBJ1-4; 10 bases match TRBD1. Written as DNA, the CDR3 is TGTGCCAGCAGCACCCTGGGACAGGGGAGGGGTGAAAAACTGTTTTTT. This sequence encodes CASSTLGQGRGEKLFF.